Listed below are T cell receptor beta chains from one sample, sequenced in a study of blood T cell repertoires in COVID-19. Method: immunoSEQ multiplex PCR; TCRdb's copy keeps in-frame clones and lacks some. The sample has approximately 25,000 clones, 75% to 90% seen once. Specimen: peripheral blood. These receptors came from a human donor with acute or convalescent COVID-19. The donor label of this sample is uncertain. Each CDR3 is given without its conserved first and last residue. The order of the fields is CDR3 length, V gene, J gene, CDR3 protein.

cdr3_length: 15
v_call: TRBV19
j_call: TRBJ1-1
cdr3_aa: ARSIEGVRGTRTEAF

cdr3_length: 13
v_call: TRBV12-5
j_call: TRBJ2-3
cdr3_aa: ASGFGGGGTDTQY

cdr3_length: 12
v_call: TRBV9
j_call: TRBJ1-1
cdr3_aa: TSSVDPTGTEAF

cdr3_length: 13
v_call: TRBV7-9
j_call: TRBJ1-2
cdr3_aa: ASSLESLALGGYT

cdr3_length: 15
v_call: TRBV4-2
j_call: TRBJ2-2
cdr3_aa: ASSPAGGIANTGELF

cdr3_length: 14
v_call: TRBV11-2
j_call: TRBJ2-1
cdr3_aa: ASSHAGTLRWDEQF

cdr3_length: 13
v_call: TRBV5-1
j_call: TRBJ1-1
cdr3_aa: ASSLAAGGGTEAF

cdr3_length: 11
v_call: TRBV29-1
j_call: TRBJ2-3
cdr3_aa: SVADRGSDTQY

cdr3_length: 11
v_call: TRBV15
j_call: TRBJ1-4
cdr3_aa: ATSRDQGEKLF

cdr3_length: 13
v_call: TRBV7-2
j_call: TRBJ2-1
cdr3_aa: ASSLASGVYNEQF